Shown below are 16 T cell receptor beta chains from a single sample sequenced in a study of blood T cell repertoires in COVID-19. Assay used: immunoSEQ multiplex PCR; TCRdb lists only in-frame clones, some missing. This sample carries 70,000 or so clones, about nine tenths of them seen once, and the ten largest clones take approximately 1.6%. The sample comprised peripheral blood. The receptors stem from a man in his fifties or sixties with acute or convalescent COVID-19.

The CDR3 protein is CASSYRGNTGELFF. CDR3 coding DNA: TGTGCCAGTAGCTATAGGGGGAACACCGGGGAGCTGTTTTTT. This sequence joins TRBV19 and TRBJ2-2; D is possibly TRBD1 (5 bases). Germline V lookup: CDR1 LNHDA, CDR2 SQIVND (reference sequence). Trimming took off 6 bases at V and 1 base at J, with 9 bases between the two ends. The CDR3 totals 14 residues.

This clone showed up just a few times. V gene TRBV7-8 combines with J gene TRBJ2-7, with 8 positions matching TRBD1. V gave up 3 bases and J gave up 4 bases; unmatched junction bases: 11. This CDR3 has 16 residues. The germline V gene encodes CDR1 SGHVS and CDR2 FQNEAQ. The DNA of the CDR3 is TGTGCCAGCAGCTTTACGGTCTCAGGGGGCACGTACGAGCAGTACTTC. Translation gives CASSFTVSGGTYEQYF.

The rearrangement uses TRBV9 and TRBJ2-5; D is undetermined. V was cut by 4 bases and J by 5 bases, with 12 bases left in between. The CDR3 covers 13 residues. Per germline, CDR1 SGDLS and CDR2 YYNGEE. DNA for the CDR3: TGTGCCAGCAGCTCCGGTTTCGGGGAGACCCAGTACTTC. Its translation is CASSSGFGETQYF.

The genes are TRBV7-8 and TRBJ2-7; 8 bases are shared with TRBD1. This CDR3 is built from 12 residues. Germline loops: CDR1 SGHVS, CDR2 FQNEAQ. V lost 4 bases to trimming and J lost 7 bases; unmatched junction nucleotides: 3. CDR3 sequence (DNA): TGTGCCAGCAGCTACGGGACAGGAGAGCAGTACGTC. Translating it yields CASSYGTGEQYV.

The rearrangement uses TRBV6-2 or TRBV6-3 and TRBJ2-1; 14 positions match TRBD2. The CDR3 extends over 19 amino acids. The germline gives CDR1 MNHEY, CDR2 SVGEGT. J lost 2 bases, V lost 6 bases, and 12 bases had no gene match. CDR3 in amino acids: CASSYTGTSGRRPYNEQFF. CDR3 nucleotide sequence: TGTGCCAGCAGCTATACTGGGACTAGCGGGAGAAGGCCCTACAATGAGCAGTTCTTC.

This chain joins TRBV19 and TRBJ1-5, with TRBD1 identical over 8 bases. Trimming took 10 bases from V and 1 from J; bases not matched to a gene: 6. There are 14 residues in the CDR3. Germline-derived CDR1 and CDR2 are LNHDA and SQIVND (reference sequence). CDR3: CAIGTGVSNQPQHF. DNA for the CDR3: TGTGCCATAGGGACAGGAGTCAGCAATCAGCCCCAGCATTTT.

J is TRBJ1-2 and V is TRBV4-2, with a weak D call TRBD1 (5 bases). CDR1 and CDR2 (germline): LGHNA, YNFKEQ. There are 16 residues in the CDR3. V lost 0 bases and J 4 bases, leaving 15 bases between the germline ends. The CDR3: CASSQEDGGLVYGYTF. CDR3 DNA: TGTGCCAGCAGCCAAGAAGACGGGGGATTAGTCTATGGCTACACCTTC.

This clone was detected only once. The chain is built from TRBV7-2 and TRBJ2-1; D is ambiguous. This CDR3 contains 14 residues. Germline V lookup: CDR1 SGHTA, CDR2 FQGNSA. V was trimmed by 4 bases and J by 0 bases, leaving 7 bases between them. The CDR3 DNA sequence: TGTGCCAGCAGCTCGATCAGCTCCTACAATGAGCAGTTCTTC. Protein sequence: CASSSISSYNEQFF.

The chain is built from TRBV30 and TRBJ1-5; 8 bases are shared with TRBD1. The V and J ends lost 0 bases and 5 bases, in that order; junction bases with no gene match: 6. The length of the CDR3 is 15 residues. From germline, CDR1 is GTSNPN and CDR2 SVGIG (reference sequence). CDR3 in amino acids: CAWSVRDRTYQPQHF. DNA of the CDR3: TGTGCCTGGAGTGTACGGGACAGGACATATCAGCCCCAGCATTTT.

The rearrangement uses TRBV7-9 and TRBJ2-4; TRBD1 is a possible D gene (5 bases). Germline V gives CDR1 SEHNR, CDR2 FQNEAQ (reference sequence). This CDR3 region has 19 residues. V was shortened by 0 bases and J by 0 bases, with 18 bases between the two germline ends. The CDR3 DNA follows: TGTGCCAGCAGCTTAGCGCCTGGGGCAGGGTCCCTAGCCAAAAACATTCAGTACTTC. Encoded protein: CASSLAPGAGSLAKNIQYF.

The chain uses TRBV12-3 or TRBV12-4 and TRBJ1-4; D is undetermined. Deletions cut 6 bases from V and 8 bases from J, with 13 bases between. The CDR3 runs to 13 residues. The CDR3 DNA sequence: TGTGCCAGCAGCAGACTGGTTCTGGAAAAACTGTTTTTT. Its translation: CASSRLVLEKLFF.

In DNA, the CDR3 is TGTGCCAGCAGTTTTGAGCGGGAGAACTACGAGCAGTACTTC. The encoded protein is CASSFERENYEQYF. The V gene is TRBV28, the J gene TRBJ2-7; 8 bases map to TRBD2. CDR1 is MDHEN, CDR2 SYDVKM, per germline. Losses at the gene ends were 3 bases for V and 3 bases for J; bases not matched to a gene: 4. The CDR3 contains 14 residues.

The genes are TRBV9 and TRBJ1-1, with D possibly TRBD1 on 6 matching bases. There are 17 residues in the CDR3. Germline assignment: CDR1 SGDLS and CDR2 YYNGEE. V was shortened by 1 base and J by 3 bases, with 19 bases between the two germline ends. The CDR3: CASSVPQQGGGDTEAFF. The DNA of the CDR3 is TGTGCCAGCAGCGTACCCCAACAGGGTGGTGGGGACACTGAAGCTTTCTTT.

This chain connects TRBV7-2 to TRBJ2-7; the match to TRBD2 covers 9 bases. Germline loops: CDR1 SGHTA, CDR2 FQGNSA. J was trimmed by 0 bases and V by 2 bases; bases with no gene match: 14. This CDR3 contains 19 residues. CDR3 sequence reads: CASSLIQPPSGIFSYEQYF. DNA of the CDR3: TGTGCCAGCAGCTTAATTCAGCCTCCTAGCGGGATATTCTCCTACGAGCAGTACTTC.

The DNA for the CDR3 is TGTGCCAGTAGTCGGGCAAGCGGGGGAAGGAATGAGCAGTTCTTC. It yields the protein CASSRASGGRNEQFF. The chain combines TRBV19 with TRBJ2-1, with TRBD2 matching over 8 bases. The ends lost 5 bases at V and 7 bases at J; junction bases unmatched: 10. Germline lookup yields CDR1 LNHDA and CDR2 SQIVND (reference sequence). The CDR3 is made up of 15 amino acids.

This sequence joins TRBV3-1 (or the pseudogene TRBV3-2) and TRBJ2-1; D is possibly TRBD2 (7 bases). Germline V gene sequence: CDR1 LGHDT, CDR2 YNNKEL (reference sequence). V was trimmed by 3 bases and J by 8 bases, leaving 11 bases between them. The CDR3 covers 13 residues. The chain's CDR3 is CASSHRGADEQFF. DNA for the CDR3: TGTGCCAGCAGCCACCGGGGGGCTGATGAGCAGTTCTTC.